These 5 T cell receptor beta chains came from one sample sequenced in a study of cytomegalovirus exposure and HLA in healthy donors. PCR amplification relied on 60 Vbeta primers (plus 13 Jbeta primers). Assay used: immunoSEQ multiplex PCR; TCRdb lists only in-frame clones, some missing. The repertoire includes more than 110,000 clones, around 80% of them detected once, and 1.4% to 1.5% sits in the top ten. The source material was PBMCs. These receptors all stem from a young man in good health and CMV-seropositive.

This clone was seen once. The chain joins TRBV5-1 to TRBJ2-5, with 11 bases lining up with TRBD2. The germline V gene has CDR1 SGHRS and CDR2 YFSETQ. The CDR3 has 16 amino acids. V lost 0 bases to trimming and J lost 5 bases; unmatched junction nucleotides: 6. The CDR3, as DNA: TGCGCCAGCAGCTTGGATGGGACTAGCGGAGGGGAGACCCAGTACTTC. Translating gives CASSLDGTSGGETQYF.

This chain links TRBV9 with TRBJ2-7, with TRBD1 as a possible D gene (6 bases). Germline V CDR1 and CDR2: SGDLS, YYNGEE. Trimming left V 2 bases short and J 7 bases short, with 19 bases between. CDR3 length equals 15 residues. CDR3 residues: CASSVSSGDPGEQYF. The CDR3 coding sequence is TGTGCCAGCAGCGTCTCCTCAGGGGACCCGGGGGAGCAGTACTTC.

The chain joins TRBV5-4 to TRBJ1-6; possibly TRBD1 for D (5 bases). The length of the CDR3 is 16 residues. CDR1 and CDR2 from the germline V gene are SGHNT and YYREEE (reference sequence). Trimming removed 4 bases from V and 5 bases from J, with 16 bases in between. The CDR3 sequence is CASSTPRGRDNSPLHF. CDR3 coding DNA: TGTGCCAGCAGCACCCCAAGGGGTCGCGATAATTCACCCCTCCACTTT.

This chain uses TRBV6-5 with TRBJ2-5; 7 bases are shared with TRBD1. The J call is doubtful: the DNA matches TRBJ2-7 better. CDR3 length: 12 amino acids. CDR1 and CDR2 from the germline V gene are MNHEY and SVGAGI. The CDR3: CASKTGFYEQYF. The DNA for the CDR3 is TGTGCCAGCAAGACAGGGTTCTACGAGCAGTACTTC.

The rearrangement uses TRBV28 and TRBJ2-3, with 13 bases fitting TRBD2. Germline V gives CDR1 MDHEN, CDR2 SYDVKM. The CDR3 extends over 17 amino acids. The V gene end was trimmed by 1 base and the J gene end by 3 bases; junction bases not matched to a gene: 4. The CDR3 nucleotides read TGTGCCAGCAGTTTATTGGGACTAGCGGGACGAACAGATACGCAGTATTTT. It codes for CASSLLGLAGRTDTQYF.